This T cell receptor (beta chain) is drawn from a study of siplizumab effects on memory and regulatory T cells. The CDR3 contains 14 residues. In germline, CDR1 is SGHDT, CDR2 YYEEEE. Germline trimming cut 2 bases from V and 12 bases from J; bases unmatched to any gene: 11. Produced via immunoSEQ multiplex PCR; TCRdb's table is partial and in-frame only. Among about 100,000 clones listed, about 93% were seen once. This TCR came from a human donor in good health. The rearrangement joins TRBV5-6 to TRBJ2-4, with 7 nucleotides matching TRBD2. Sequenced input: Tregs sorted from blood. The CDR3 reads CASSLRGGEPGQYF. CDR3 bases: TGTGCCAGCAGCTTACGCGGGGGTGAACCTGGTCAGTACTTC.